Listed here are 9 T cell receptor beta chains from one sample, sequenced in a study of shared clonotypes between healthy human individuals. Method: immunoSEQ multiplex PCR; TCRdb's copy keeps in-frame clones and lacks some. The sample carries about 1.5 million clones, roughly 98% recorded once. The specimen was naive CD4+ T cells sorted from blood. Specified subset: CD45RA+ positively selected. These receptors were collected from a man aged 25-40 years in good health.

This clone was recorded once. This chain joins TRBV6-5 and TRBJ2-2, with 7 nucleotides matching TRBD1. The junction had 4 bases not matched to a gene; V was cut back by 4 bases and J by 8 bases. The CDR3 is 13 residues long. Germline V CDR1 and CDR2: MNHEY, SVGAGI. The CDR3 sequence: CASSFNRGGELFF. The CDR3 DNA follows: TGTGCCAGCAGTTTCAACAGGGGTGGGGAGCTGTTTTTT.

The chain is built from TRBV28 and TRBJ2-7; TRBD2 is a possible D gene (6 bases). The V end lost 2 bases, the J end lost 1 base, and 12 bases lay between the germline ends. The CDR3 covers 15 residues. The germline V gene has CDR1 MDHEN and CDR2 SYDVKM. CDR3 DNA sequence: TGTGCCAGCAGTTTAAGGGACTTCCGTTCCTACGAGCAGTACTTC. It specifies CASSLRDFRSYEQYF.

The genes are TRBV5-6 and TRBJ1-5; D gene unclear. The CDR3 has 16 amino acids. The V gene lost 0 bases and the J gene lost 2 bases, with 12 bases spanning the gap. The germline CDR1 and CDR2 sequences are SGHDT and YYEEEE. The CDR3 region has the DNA TGTGCCAGCAGCTTGGGGGCGGGGTTGGGCAATCAGCCCCAGCATTTT. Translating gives CASSLGAGLGNQPQHF.

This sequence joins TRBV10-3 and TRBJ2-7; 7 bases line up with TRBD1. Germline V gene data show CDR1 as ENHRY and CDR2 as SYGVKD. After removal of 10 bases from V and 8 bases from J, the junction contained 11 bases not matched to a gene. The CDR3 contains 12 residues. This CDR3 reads CATKPGQSQQYF. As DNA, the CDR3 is TGTGCCACTAAGCCGGGACAGTCACAGCAGTACTTC.

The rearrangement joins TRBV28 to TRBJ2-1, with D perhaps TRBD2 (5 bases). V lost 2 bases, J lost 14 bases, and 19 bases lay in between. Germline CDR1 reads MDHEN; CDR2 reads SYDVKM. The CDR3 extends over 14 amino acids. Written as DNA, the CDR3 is TGTGCCAGCAGTTTAGCCCAACTAGACCGACGGGAGTTCTTC. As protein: CASSLAQLDRREFF. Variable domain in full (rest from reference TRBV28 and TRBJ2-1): DVKVTQSSRYLVKRTGEKVFLECVQDMDHENMFWYRQDPGLGLRLIYFSYDVKMKEKGDIPEGYSVSREKKERFSLILESASTNQTSMYLCASSLAQLDRREFFGPGTRLTVL.

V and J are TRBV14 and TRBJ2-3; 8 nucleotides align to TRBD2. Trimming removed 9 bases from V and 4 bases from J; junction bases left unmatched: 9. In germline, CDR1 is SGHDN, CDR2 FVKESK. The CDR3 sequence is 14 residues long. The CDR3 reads CASSRLAYADTQYF. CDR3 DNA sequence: TGTGCCAGTTCAAGACTAGCGTACGCAGATACGCAGTATTTT. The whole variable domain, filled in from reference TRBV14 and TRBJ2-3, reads EAGVTQFPSHSVIEKGQTVTLRCDPISGHDNLYWYRRVMGKEIKFLLHFVKESKQDESGMPNNRFLAERTGGTYSTLKVQPAELEDSGVYFCASSRLAYADTQYFGPGTRLTVL.

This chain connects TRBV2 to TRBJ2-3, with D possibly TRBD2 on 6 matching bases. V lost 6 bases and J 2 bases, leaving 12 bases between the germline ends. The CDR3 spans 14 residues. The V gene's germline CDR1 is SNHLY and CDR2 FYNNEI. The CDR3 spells CASRGRGNTDTQYF. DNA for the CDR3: TGTGCCAGCAGAGGGCGGGGAAACACAGATACGCAGTATTTT.

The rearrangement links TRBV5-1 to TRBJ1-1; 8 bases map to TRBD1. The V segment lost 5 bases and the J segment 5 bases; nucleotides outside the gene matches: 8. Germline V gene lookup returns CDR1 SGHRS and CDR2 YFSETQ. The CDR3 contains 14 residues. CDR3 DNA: TGCGCCAGCAGTTTCGACAGGGGTAGGACTGAAGCTTTCTTT. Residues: CASSFDRGRTEAFF.

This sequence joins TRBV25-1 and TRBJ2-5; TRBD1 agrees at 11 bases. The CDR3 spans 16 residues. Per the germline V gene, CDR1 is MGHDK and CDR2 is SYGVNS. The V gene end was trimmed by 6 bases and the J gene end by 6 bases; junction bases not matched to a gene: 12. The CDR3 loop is CASSLRDRGGVQTQYF. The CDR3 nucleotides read TGTGCCAGCAGCCTCCGGGACAGGGGGGGGGTGCAGACCCAGTACTTC.